A single sample gave rise to the 25 T cell receptor beta chains below, sequenced in a study of identical twins. TCRdb itself ran the 5' RACE reads through MiXCR, one entry per CDR3 protein. The sample has around 670,000 distinct CDR3 sequences; around 5.7% are singletons. The material sequenced was naive T cells sorted from blood. These receptor sequences come from a man aged 18 to 35 in good health.

This clonotype was seen a few times. The chain is built from TRBV7-9 and TRBJ2-7; no reliable D call. CDR3 length: 12 amino acids. The V end was cut by 4 bases, the J end by 5 bases, with 9 bases between. Germline V gene data show CDR1 as SEHNR and CDR2 as FQNEAQ (reference sequence). CDR3 DNA: TGTGCCAGCAGCTCCTTACTTCACGAGCAGTACTTC. It codes for CASSSLLHEQYF. Using reference TRBV7-9 and TRBJ2-7 for the parts outside the CDR3, the full variable domain is DTGVSQNPRHKITKRGQNVTFRCDPISEHNRLYWYRQTLGQGPEFLTYFQNEAQLEKSRLLSDRFSAERPKGSFSTLEIQRTEQGDSAMYLCASSSLLHEQYFGPGTRLTVT.

In this sample, this clonotype turned up a few times. This rearrangement joins TRBV7-2 to TRBJ2-7; D might be TRBD1 (6 bases). Germline assignment: CDR1 SGHTA and CDR2 FQGNSA. The V and J ends lost 1 base and 3 bases respectively, with 10 bases between them. The CDR3 runs 14 residues. Here the CDR3 DNA reads TGTGCCAGCAGCTTAGACTGGACAGTCTACGAGCAGTACTTC. Its protein product is CASSLDWTVYEQYF.

This clonotype showed up many times. The V and J genes are TRBV29-1 and TRBJ1-2; D not certain. CDR1 and CDR2 (germline): SQVTM, ANQGSEA. V lost 0 bases to trimming and J lost 4 bases, with 15 bases between them. This CDR3 region has 15 residues. CDR3 protein: CSVEEFSTVLYGYTF. CDR3 DNA sequence: TGCAGCGTTGAAGAATTTTCGACTGTCCTCTATGGCTACACCTTC.

This clonotype was recorded at least ten times. The J gene is TRBJ2-5, the V gene TRBV20-1; TRBD2 matches 8 bases. The CDR3 totals 15 residues. Unmatched junction bases numbered 9, after V lost 1 base and J lost 5 bases. Per germline, CDR1 DFQATT and CDR2 SNEGSKA (reference sequence). The CDR3 reads CSARGLARDTETQYF. The CDR3 DNA reads as TGCAGTGCTAGAGGACTAGCGCGAGATACTGAGACCCAGTACTTC.

This clonotype was counted a few times. The chain links TRBV12-3 or TRBV12-4 to TRBJ2-6; D gene ambiguous. The CDR3 contains 15 residues. Trimming pared 5 bases from V and 0 bases from J, leaving 8 bases between. The CDR3 DNA reads as TGTGCCAGCAGTGGGTCGGTCTCTGGGGCCAACGTCCTGACTTTC. As protein: CASSGSVSGANVLTF.

This clonotype was recorded many times. The rearrangement joins TRBV12-3 or TRBV12-4 to TRBJ2-3, with D perhaps matching TRBD2 (6 bases). The CDR3 covers 17 residues. The V end lost 5 bases, the J end lost 2 bases, and 20 bases lay between the germline ends. CDR3 bases: TGTGCCAGCAGTACAGGTCCCACTAGCCGCGACACAGATACGCAGTATTTT. This codes for CASSTGPTSRDTDTQYF.

The chain carries TRBV20-1 and TRBJ1-5; D possibly corresponds to TRBD1 (6 bases). Germline lookup yields CDR1 DFQATT and CDR2 SNEGSKA (reference sequence). Trimming removed 6 bases from V and 2 bases from J, with 20 bases in between. The CDR3 has 16 amino acids. The CDR3 here is CSAISGGAGRNQPQHF. CDR3 DNA sequence: TGCAGTGCAATTTCGGGGGGCGCGGGACGCAATCAGCCCCAGCATTTT.

J is TRBJ1-1 and V is TRBV29-1; D is unresolved. The CDR3 has 14 amino acids. V was trimmed by 2 bases and J by 4 bases, leaving 14 bases between them. CDR1 and CDR2 from the germline V gene are SQVTM and ANQGSEA. Here the CDR3 DNA reads TGCAGCGTTGAACGGCGTGGTAGAAGCACTGAAGCTTTCTTT. It specifies CSVERRGRSTEAFF.

This clonotype appeared many times. The rearrangement uses TRBV12-3 or TRBV12-4 and TRBJ2-7; 12 positions agree with TRBD2. The CDR3 totals 15 residues. Unmatched junction bases numbered 9, after V lost 3 bases and J lost 9 bases. CDR3 sequence reads: CASSLHSLAGGGQYF. The CDR3 DNA reads TGTGCCAGCAGTTTGCATTCACTAGCGGGGGGTGGGCAGTACTTC.

J is TRBJ2-1 and V is TRBV18, with a possible D match to TRBD2 (6 bases). Trimming pared 6 bases from V and 8 bases from J, leaving 26 bases between. CDR3 length: 17 residues. Germline V gene data show CDR1 as KGHSH and CDR2 as LQKENI. Here the CDR3 reads CASSGGTESSWVHEQFF. As DNA, the CDR3 is TGTGCCAGCTCTGGCGGGACGGAGAGTTCTTGGGTCCATGAGCAGTTCTTC. Full variable domain (missing parts from reference TRBV18 and TRBJ2-1): NAGVMQNPRHLVRRRGQEARLRCSPMKGHSHVYWYRQLPEEGLKFMVYLQKENIIDESGMPKERFSAEFPKEGPSILRIQQVVRGDSAAYFCASSGGTESSWVHEQFFGPGTRLTVL.

The chain links TRBV28 to TRBJ2-3, with D maybe TRBD2 (5 bases). The germline gives CDR1 MDHEN, CDR2 SYDVKM. The CDR3 is made up of 18 amino acids. V was shortened by 5 bases and J by 1 base, with 22 bases between the two germline ends. CDR3 DNA: TGTGCCAGCAGTGGAGGATACAGCGGCCTTTATGGCACAGATACGCAGTATTTT. Amino acids: CASSGGYSGLYGTDTQYF.

This clonotype was detected ten times or more. The V and J genes are TRBV29-1 and TRBJ2-1; 11 positions match TRBD2. The CDR3 sequence is 16 residues long. With 5 bases clipped from V and 6 bases from J, the junction kept 12 bases outside the gene matches. Per germline, CDR1 SQVTM and CDR2 ANQGSEA. Here the CDR3 reads CSVWGTSGQSTNEQFF. DNA of the CDR3: TGCAGCGTTTGGGGGACTAGCGGCCAATCTACCAATGAGCAGTTCTTC.

The table lists this clonotype with many counts. CDR3 bases: TGTGCCAGCAGCCAACGGACTGGGAATGAGCAGTTCTTC. Protein product: CASSQRTGNEQFF. This chain links TRBV4-2 with TRBJ2-1, with TRBD2 as a possible D gene (5 bases). Germline V lookup: CDR1 LGHNA, CDR2 YNFKEQ. There are 13 residues in the CDR3. V lost 2 bases and J 7 bases, leaving 9 bases between the germline ends.

In this sample, this clonotype turned up many times. This chain links TRBV2 with TRBJ2-2, with D possibly being TRBD2 (5 bases). The V end lost 10 bases, the J end lost 4 bases, and 10 bases lay between the germline ends. CDR1 is SNHLY and CDR2 is FYNNEI in the germline V gene. The CDR3 runs 12 residues. CDR3 DNA: TGTGCCAACTCTGCGGGCACCGGGGAGCTGTTTTTT. Translated: CANSAGTGELFF.

This clonotype was detected only a few times. The chain has TRBV27 and TRBJ2-5, with 16 bases that match TRBD2. CDR1 and CDR2 (germline): MNHEY, SMNVEV (reference sequence). The junction had 11 bases not matched to a gene; V was cut back by 5 bases and J by 5 bases. There are 18 residues in the CDR3. CDR3 protein: CASSRFGTSGRVRETQYF. The CDR3 DNA is TGTGCCAGCAGTCGATTTGGGACTAGCGGGAGGGTCAGGGAGACCCAGTACTTC.

The rearrangement links TRBV20-1 to TRBJ2-1; D gene ambiguous. This CDR3 has 12 residues. Germline CDR1 DFQATT, CDR2 SNEGSKA (reference sequence). Trimming stripped 0 bases from V and 6 bases from J, with 6 bases between. The CDR3 sequence is CSARESGNEQFF. CDR3 bases: TGCAGTGCTAGAGAGAGTGGCAATGAGCAGTTCTTC.

This clonotype has only a few counts. Written as DNA, the CDR3 is TGTGCCACCAGCAGAGACAGAGTCGCGAACACCGGGGAGCTGTTTTTT. It is translated as CATSRDRVANTGELFF. The chain links TRBV15 to TRBJ2-2; D is ambiguous. Germline V gene lookup returns CDR1 LNHNV and CDR2 YYDKDF (reference sequence). The CDR3 is 16 amino acids. Trimming removed 0 bases from V and 0 bases from J, with 8 bases in between.

This clonotype was recorded at least ten times. The rearrangement uses TRBV5-1 and TRBJ2-1; perhaps D is TRBD1 or TRBD2 (5 bases each). This CDR3 is 14 amino acids long. Germline V gene data show CDR1 as SGHRS and CDR2 as YFSETQ. V lost 1 base and J lost 5, with 10 bases in between. As DNA, the CDR3 is TGCGCCAGCAGCTTGCTGGGACCCGACAATGAGCAGTTCTTC. Its protein is CASSLLGPDNEQFF.

This clonotype turned up a few times. This chain connects TRBV20-1 to TRBJ2-1, with 8 bases that match TRBD2. The CDR3 sequence is 11 residues long. The V gene end was trimmed by 7 bases and the J gene end by 14 bases; junction bases not matched to a gene: 10. Per germline, CDR1 DFQATT and CDR2 SNEGSKA (reference sequence). This CDR3 is CSVKAGEGEFF. CDR3 bases: TGCAGTGTTAAAGCGGGGGAGGGGGAGTTCTTC.

This rearrangement joins TRBV7-8 to TRBJ2-1, with D uncertain. V lost 5 bases and J 0 bases, leaving 14 bases between the germline ends. The CDR3 spans 16 residues. Germline V gene data show CDR1 as SGHVS and CDR2 as FQNEAQ. The DNA for the CDR3 is TGTGCCAGCAGCGGACCCGTACAGAGCTCCTACAATGAGCAGTTCTTC. This codes for CASSGPVQSSYNEQFF.

This clonotype was recorded at least ten times. The chain recombines TRBV11-2 with TRBJ2-5; tentative D call: TRBD1 (5 bases). The germline V and J ends were trimmed by 3 bases and 4 bases, with 15 bases remaining between them. This CDR3 contains 15 residues. Germline CDR1 SGHAT, CDR2 FQNNGV. Here the CDR3 reads CASSLQGHSRETQYF. CDR3 DNA sequence: TGTGCCAGCAGCTTGCAGGGTCATAGTAGAGAGACCCAGTACTTC.

This clonotype was found many times. The chain uses TRBV20-1 and TRBJ1-1; D gene ambiguous. The CDR3 has 14 residues. The germline CDR1 and CDR2 sequences are DFQATT and SNEGSKA (reference sequence). V was shortened by 0 bases and J by 0 bases, with 8 bases between the two germline ends. The CDR3 nucleotides read TGCAGTGCTAGAGATGGCAGGCTGAACACTGAAGCTTTCTTT. Its protein is CSARDGRLNTEAFF.

Ten or more counts support this clonotype. This chain connects TRBV4-3 to TRBJ2-1; TRBD2 matches at 7 bases. CDR3 size: 18 residues. V was pared by 0 bases and J by 9 bases, with 17 bases of the junction left unmatched. CDR1 LGHNA and CDR2 YSLEER come from the germline V gene. The CDR3 nucleotides read TGCGCCAGCAGCCAAGATCAGGGCGGGAGCCTGGCCGTAGGTGAGCAGTTCTTC. This gives the protein CASSQDQGGSLAVGEQFF.

This clonotype has at least ten counts. Because the CDR3's place on the DNA is in doubt, the DNA is left out and the CDR3 is given as listed by TCRdb. The rearrangement links TRBV12-3 or TRBV12-4 to TRBJ2-3. The CDR3 length equals 18 residues, ends included. CDR3 residues: CASATLGRSGSSTDTQYF.

V gene TRBV28 combines with J gene TRBJ1-5, with D possibly matching TRBD1 (6 bases). V was pared by 5 bases and J by 3 bases, with 23 bases between. CDR1 is MDHEN, CDR2 SYDVKM, per germline. The CDR3 covers 18 residues. CDR3 sequence: CASSIRRGAYNLNQPQHF. The CDR3 DNA follows: TGTGCCAGCAGTATCCGACGGGGGGCCTACAACCTCAATCAGCCCCAGCATTTT.